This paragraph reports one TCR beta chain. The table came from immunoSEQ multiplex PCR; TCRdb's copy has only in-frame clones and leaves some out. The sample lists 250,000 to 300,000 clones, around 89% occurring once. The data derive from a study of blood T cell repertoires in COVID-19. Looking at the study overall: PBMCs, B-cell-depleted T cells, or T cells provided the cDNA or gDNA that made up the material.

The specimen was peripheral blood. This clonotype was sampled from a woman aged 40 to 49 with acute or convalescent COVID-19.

The CDR3 here is CASSQGQLNTEAFF. The CDR3 DNA is TGTGCCAGCAGCCAAGGGCAGTTGAACACTGAAGCTTTCTTT. This sequence joins TRBV3-1 (or the pseudogene TRBV3-2) and TRBJ1-1; D unresolved. Looked up from germline, CDR1 is LGHDT and CDR2 is YNNKEL (reference sequence). Trimming removed 1 base from V and 0 bases from J, with 6 bases in between. This CDR3 contains 14 residues.